This section outlines one TCR beta chain sequence together with its context. Its antigen is unidentified. The sample belongs to a study of T cell repertoires in cytomegalovirus infection. Study context: In public TCR beta signatures, there were indications of both CMV infection and matching HLA type.

CDR3 size: 14 residues. J was trimmed by 5 bases and V by 4 bases; bases with no gene match: 5. Germline CDR1 is SGHNT and CDR2 is YYREEE (reference sequence). General study findings and limits: Ex vivo, HLA-C-restricted CMV-specific TCR beta clonotypes prevailed over the rest of the response. Based on cumulative public TCR beta family frequency, carriers of CMV plus the relevant HLA were identified.

TCRdb itself ran the reads through MiXCR, one entry per CDR3 protein. Of some 800,000 distinct CDR3 sequences in the sample, 25% to 30% were seen once. The chain joins TRBV5-4 to TRBJ1-1; the match to TRBD1 covers 10 bases. Material: cultured CD8+ T cells from PBMCs, obtained from culture after CMV antigen stimulation. This TCR was recovered from a human donor in good health (CMV status not recorded). Some clones in this sample may be carry-over from other donors' samples. CDR3: CASSEGQGTTEAFF. DNA for the CDR3: TGTGCCAGCAGCGAGGGACAGGGGACGACTGAAGCTTTCTTT.